This TCR beta chain was sequenced in a study of T-cell reconstitution after alpha-beta-depleted transplantation in children. This clonotype was detected many times. Preparation of the TCRbeta library involved a method that used unique molecular identifiers. Each CDR3 protein gets one entry after TCRdb re-called the PCR reads with MiXCR. The sample comprises about 610,000 distinct CDR3 sequences, more than 9% of which are singletons, and about 4% rests with the top ten. Sample: PBMCs from the stem cell graft donor, taken from the stem cell graft. The sequence was collected from a human donor who donated a stem cell graft to a child with acute myeloid leukemia.

CDR3 DNA: TGTGCCAGCAGCGCGGGACTCCCTATTTTGAATGAGCAGTTCTTC. It specifies CASSAGLPILNEQFF. The J gene is TRBJ2-1, the V gene TRBV9, with a tentative D call TRBD2 (6 bases). The CDR3 sequence is 15 residues long. Looked up from germline, CDR1 is SGDLS and CDR2 is YYNGEE. V lost 3 bases and J 7 bases, leaving 17 bases between the germline ends.